This T cell receptor beta chain was recovered during a study of T cell repertoires in cytomegalovirus infection. TCRdb recomputed calls from the reads with MiXCR, one row per CDR3 protein. The table has about 440,000 distinct CDR3 sequences, roughly a third seen once. This clonotype is categorized as medium-sized (0.01 to 0.1%). Its antigen is still unknown. Study observations and caveats: In two of eight donors, the top clonotype was HLA-C-restricted CMV-specific. Frequencies of public TCR beta families were cumulated, and this identified carriers of CMV plus the relevant HLA.

This CDR3 has 15 residues. V lost 2 bases, J lost 6 bases, and 17 bases lay in between. Germline V gene sequence: CDR1 SNHLY, CDR2 FYNNEI. Sequencing used PBMCs. The chain combines TRBV2 with TRBJ2-7, with D hard to call. The TCR originated in a human donor in good health (CMV status not recorded). Some clones in this sample may be carry-over from other donors' samples. CDR3 sequence: CASSEYEWDPGEQYF. The CDR3 bases are TGTGCCAGCAGTGAATATGAGTGGGATCCGGGCGAGCAGTACTTC.